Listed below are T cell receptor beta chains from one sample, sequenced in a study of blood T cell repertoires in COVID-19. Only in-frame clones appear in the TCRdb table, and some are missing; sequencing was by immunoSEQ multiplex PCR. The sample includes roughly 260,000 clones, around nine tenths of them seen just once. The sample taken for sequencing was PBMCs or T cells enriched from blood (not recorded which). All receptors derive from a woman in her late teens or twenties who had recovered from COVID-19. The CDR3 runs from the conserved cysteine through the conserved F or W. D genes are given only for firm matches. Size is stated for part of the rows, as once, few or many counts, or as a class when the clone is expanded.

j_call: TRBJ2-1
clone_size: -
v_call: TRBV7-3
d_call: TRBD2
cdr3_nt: TGTGCCAGCAGCTTAATGGCGGGGGGAAACTACAATGAGCAGTTCTTC
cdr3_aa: CASSLMAGGNYNEQFF

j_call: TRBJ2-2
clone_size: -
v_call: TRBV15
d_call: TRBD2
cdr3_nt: TGTGCCACCAGCAGAGTAGGGGGACTAGCGGGGTCCGGGGAGCTGTTTTTT
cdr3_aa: CATSRVGGLAGSGELFF

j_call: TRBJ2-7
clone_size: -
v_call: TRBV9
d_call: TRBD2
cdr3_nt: TGTGCCAGCAGCGTCGGACTAGCGGGGTACGACTACGAGCAGTACTTC
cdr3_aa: CASSVGLAGYDYEQYF

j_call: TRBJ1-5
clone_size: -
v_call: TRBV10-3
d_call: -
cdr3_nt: TGTGCCGCCCGAGGAGTGAGCAATCAGCCCCAGCATTTT
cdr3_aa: CAARGVSNQPQHF

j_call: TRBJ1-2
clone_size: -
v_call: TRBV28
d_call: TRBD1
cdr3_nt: TGTGCCAGCAGTTTATGGGGGGGTCTAGGGACAGGGACTAACTATGGCTACACCTTC
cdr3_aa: CASSLWGGLGTGTNYGYTF

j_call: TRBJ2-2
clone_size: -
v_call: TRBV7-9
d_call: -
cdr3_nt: TGTGCCAGCAGCCCACCAGAGGGAGCGCTTACCGGGGAGCTGTTTTTT
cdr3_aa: CASSPPEGALTGELFF

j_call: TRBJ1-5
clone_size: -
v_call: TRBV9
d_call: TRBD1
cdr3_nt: TGTGCCAGCAGCGTCACAGGGGAGCGGCAGCCCCAGCATTTT
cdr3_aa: CASSVTGERQPQHF

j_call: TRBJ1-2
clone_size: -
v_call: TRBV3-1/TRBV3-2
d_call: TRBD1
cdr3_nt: TGTGCCAGCAGCCAAGCTAGGACAGGGGGCGGCTATGGCTACACCTTC
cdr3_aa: CASSQARTGGGYGYTF

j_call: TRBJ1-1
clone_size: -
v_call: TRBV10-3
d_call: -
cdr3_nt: TGTGCCATCAGTGAGTCGGGGAGAGAAGCTTTCTTT
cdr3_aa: CAISESGREAFF

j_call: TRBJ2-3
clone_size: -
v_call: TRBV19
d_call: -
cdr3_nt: TGTGCCAGTAGTATTGAAAGAGGCACAGATACGCAGTATTTT
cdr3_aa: CASSIERGTDTQYF

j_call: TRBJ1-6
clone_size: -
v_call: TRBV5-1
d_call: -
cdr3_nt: TGCGCCAGCTCCTTGGGGAGCTCCTATAATTCACCCCTCCACTTT
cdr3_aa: CASSLGSSYNSPLHF

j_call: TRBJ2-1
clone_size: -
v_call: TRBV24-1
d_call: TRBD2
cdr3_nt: TGTGCCACCAGTGGGCGGGAGGACTACAATGAGCAGTTCTTC
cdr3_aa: CATSGREDYNEQFF

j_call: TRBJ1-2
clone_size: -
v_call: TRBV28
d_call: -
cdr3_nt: TGTGCCAGCAGGCGGGGCAGTTACTATGGCTACACCTTC
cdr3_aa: CASRRGSYYGYTF

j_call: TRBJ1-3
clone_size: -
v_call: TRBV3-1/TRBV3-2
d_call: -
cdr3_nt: TGTGCCAGCAGCTTTCTTGAAAAGGGGCAGGGCCTCAGATACTCTGGAAACACCATATATTTT
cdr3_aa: CASSFLEKGQGLRYSGNTIYF

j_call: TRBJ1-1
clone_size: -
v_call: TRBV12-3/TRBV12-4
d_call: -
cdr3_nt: TGTGCCAGCAGTGACGGGACACTCACTGAAGCTTTCTTT
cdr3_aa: CASSDGTLTEAFF

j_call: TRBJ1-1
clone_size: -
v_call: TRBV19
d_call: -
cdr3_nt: TGTGCCAGTAGTATTGCGGGGGGGTTTGAAGCTTTCTTT
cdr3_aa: CASSIAGGFEAFF

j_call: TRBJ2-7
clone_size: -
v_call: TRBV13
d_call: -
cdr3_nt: TGTGCCAGCAGCCCGCCGGACAGAAACTACGAGCAGTACTTC
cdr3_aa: CASSPPDRNYEQYF

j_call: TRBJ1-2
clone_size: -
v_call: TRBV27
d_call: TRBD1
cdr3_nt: TGTGCCAGCAGAGGACAGGGCGACCCCAACTATGGCTACACCTTC
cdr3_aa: CASRGQGDPNYGYTF

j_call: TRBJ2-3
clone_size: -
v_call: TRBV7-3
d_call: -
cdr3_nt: TGTGCCAGCAGCCCATCGGGACTTCGCACAGATACGCAGTATTTT
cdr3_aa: CASSPSGLRTDTQYF

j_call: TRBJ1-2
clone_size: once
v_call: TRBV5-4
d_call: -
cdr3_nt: TGTGCCAGCAGGAGCCACGGCGGGGGGTCCTATGGCTACACCTTC
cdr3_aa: CASRSHGGGSYGYTF

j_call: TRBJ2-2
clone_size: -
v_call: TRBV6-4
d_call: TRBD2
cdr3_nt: TGTGCCAGCAGTGCCTCCGGGACTAGCGGGGAGCTGTTTTTT
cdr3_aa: CASSASGTSGELFF

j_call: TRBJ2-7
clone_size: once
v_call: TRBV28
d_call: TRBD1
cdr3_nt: TGTGCCAGCAGGGTCTCAGGGACAGCGTCATCGCAGTACTTC
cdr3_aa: CASRVSGTASSQYF

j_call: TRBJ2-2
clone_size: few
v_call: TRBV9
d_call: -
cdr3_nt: TGTGCCAGCAGCGCCGGACACGAAATTGCCGGGGAGCTGTTTTTT
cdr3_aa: CASSAGHEIAGELFF

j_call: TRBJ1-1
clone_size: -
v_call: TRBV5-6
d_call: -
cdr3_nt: TGTGCCAGCAGGACCGGGATGAACACTGAAGCTTTCTTT
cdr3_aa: CASRTGMNTEAFF

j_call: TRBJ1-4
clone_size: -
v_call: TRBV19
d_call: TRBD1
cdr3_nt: TGTGCCAGTAGTACCCGACAGGGTAGAGGGGAAAAACTGTTTTTT
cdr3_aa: CASSTRQGRGEKLFF

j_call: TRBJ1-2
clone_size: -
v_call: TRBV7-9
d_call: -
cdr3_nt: TGTGCCAGCAGCCAATTATCAGGAAACTATGGCTACACCTTC
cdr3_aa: CASSQLSGNYGYTF

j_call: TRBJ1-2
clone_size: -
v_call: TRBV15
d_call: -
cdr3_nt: TGTGCCACCAGCAGAGATCGCCATAGTGGCTACACCTTC
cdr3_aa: CATSRDRHSGYTF

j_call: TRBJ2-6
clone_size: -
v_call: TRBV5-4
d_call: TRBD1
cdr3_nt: TGTGCCAGCAGCTCAAGGGACAGCCGGCTGACTTTC
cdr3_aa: CASSSRDSRLTF

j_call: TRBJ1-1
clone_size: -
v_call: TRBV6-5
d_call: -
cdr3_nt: TGTGCCAGCAGTTACGGGGGGGACACTGAAGCTTTCTTT
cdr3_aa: CASSYGGDTEAFF

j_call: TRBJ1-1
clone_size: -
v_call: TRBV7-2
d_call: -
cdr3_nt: TGTGCCAGCAGCTTAGCTGCGTTGAGTAAAGCTTTCTTT
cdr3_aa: CASSLAALSKAFF

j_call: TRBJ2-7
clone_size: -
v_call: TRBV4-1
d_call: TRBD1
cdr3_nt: TGCGCCAGCAGCCAAGGACAGGGTTCTGCAATCACCTACGAGCAGTACTTC
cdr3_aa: CASSQGQGSAITYEQYF

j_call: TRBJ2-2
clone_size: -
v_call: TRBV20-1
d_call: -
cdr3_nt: TGCAGTGCTAGTCTCACCGGGGAGCTGTTTTTT
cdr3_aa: CSASLTGELFF

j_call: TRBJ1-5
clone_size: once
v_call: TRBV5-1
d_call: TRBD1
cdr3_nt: TGCGCCAGCAGCTCTGGGACAGGGGACAATCAGCCCCAGCATTTT
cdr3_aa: CASSSGTGDNQPQHF

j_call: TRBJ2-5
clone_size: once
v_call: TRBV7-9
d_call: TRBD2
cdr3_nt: TGTGCCAGCAGCTTAGGAGGCGGGAGGGCCTGGGAGACCCAGTACTTC
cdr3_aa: CASSLGGGRAWETQYF

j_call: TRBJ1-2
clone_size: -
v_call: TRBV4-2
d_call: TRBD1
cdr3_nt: TGTGCCAGCAGCCCACCGGGACAGGGACAACTCTATGGCTACACCTTC
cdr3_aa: CASSPPGQGQLYGYTF

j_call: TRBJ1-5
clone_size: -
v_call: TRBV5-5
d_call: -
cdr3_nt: TGTGCCAGCAGCCCGGACTGGGGGCGCAATCAGCCCCAGCATTTT
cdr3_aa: CASSPDWGRNQPQHF

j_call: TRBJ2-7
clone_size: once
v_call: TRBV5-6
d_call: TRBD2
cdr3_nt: TGTGCCAGCAGCTTTCGCGGGGGGGCCGACGAGCAGTACTTC
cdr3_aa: CASSFRGGADEQYF

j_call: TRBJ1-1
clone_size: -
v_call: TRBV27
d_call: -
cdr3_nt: TGTGCCAGCAGTTATCAGGGGAGAACTGAAGCTTTCTTT
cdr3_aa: CASSYQGRTEAFF

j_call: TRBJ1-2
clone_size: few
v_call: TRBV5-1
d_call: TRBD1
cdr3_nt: TGCGCCAGCCAAAAGACAGGGACTGTGGGGGGCTACACCTTC
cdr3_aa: CASQKTGTVGGYTF

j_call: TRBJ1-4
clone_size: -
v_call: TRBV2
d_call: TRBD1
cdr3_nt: TGTGCCAGCGGGGCGACAGGGACGCGCAATGAAAAACTGTTTTTT
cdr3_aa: CASGATGTRNEKLFF

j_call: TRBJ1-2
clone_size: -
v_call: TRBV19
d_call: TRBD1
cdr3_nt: TGTGCCAGTATCGCCCTATCGGACAGGGGGCATGGTGGCTACACCTTC
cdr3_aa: CASIALSDRGHGGYTF

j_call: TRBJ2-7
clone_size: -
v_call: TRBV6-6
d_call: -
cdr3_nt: TGTGCCAGCAGCACCTACTCCATCTCCTACGAGCAGTACTTC
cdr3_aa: CASSTYSISYEQYF

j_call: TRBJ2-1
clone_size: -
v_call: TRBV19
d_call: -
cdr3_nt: TGTGCCAGCCGATCACGACAGGACAATGAGCAGTTCTTC
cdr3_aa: CASRSRQDNEQFF

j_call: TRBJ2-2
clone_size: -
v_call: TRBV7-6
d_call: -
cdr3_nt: TGTGCCAGCAGCTTAGGCCAGGCCACCGGGGAGCTGTTTTTT
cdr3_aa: CASSLGQATGELFF

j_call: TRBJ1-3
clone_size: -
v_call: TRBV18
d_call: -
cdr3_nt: TGTGCCAGCTCACCACCGCTGTTTACGGGTTCCGGAAACACCATATATTTT
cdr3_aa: CASSPPLFTGSGNTIYF

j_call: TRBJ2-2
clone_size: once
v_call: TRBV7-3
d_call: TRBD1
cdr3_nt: TGTGCCAGCAGCTTAGGAGGACAGGGGGCGGGCACCGGGGAGCTGTTTTTT
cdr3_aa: CASSLGGQGAGTGELFF

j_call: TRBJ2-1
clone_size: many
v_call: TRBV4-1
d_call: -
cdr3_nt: TGCGCCAGCAGCCAAGGATCCCCGTTTGACACGGACAATGAGCAGTTCTTC
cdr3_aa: CASSQGSPFDTDNEQFF

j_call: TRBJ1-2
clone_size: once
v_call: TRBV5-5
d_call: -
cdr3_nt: TGTGCCAGCAGCCCCGGACAGACCTATGGCTACACCTTC
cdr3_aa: CASSPGQTYGYTF